A selection of T cell receptor beta chains follows, all from one sample in a study of memory CD4+ T cells and cytomegalovirus serostatus. TCRdb keeps only in-frame clones here, not all; method: immunoSEQ multiplex PCR. This sample has over 55,000 clones, with around 79% found just once. Material: memory CD4+ T cells from blood. The receptors stem from an adult in good health and CMV-seronegative. Both conserved end residues are part of each CDR3. A D gene is named only where the DNA matches it firmly. Some rows have no size entry. The others give once, few or many, or a class for an expanded clone.

V	size	D	J	CDR3	DNA
TRBV18	.	TRBD1	TRBJ1-2	CASSRQGGYGYTF	TGTGCCAGCTCACGCCAGGGGGGCTATGGCTACACCTTC
TRBV30	.	.	TRBJ1-5	CAWSAYKLGNQPQHF	TGTGCCTGGAGCGCCTACAAATTAGGCAATCAGCCCCAGCATTTT
TRBV5-1	.	TRBD1	TRBJ1-1	CASSEPGGFEAFF	TGCGCCAGCAGCGAGCCAGGGGGATTTGAAGCTTTCTTT
TRBV6-5	.	TRBD2	TRBJ2-1	CASSKGLAGRNEQFF	TGTGCCAGCAGTAAGGGACTAGCGGGGAGGAATGAGCAGTTCTTC
TRBV5-1	few	TRBD2	TRBJ2-1	CASSLMVLAGLSNEQFF	TGCGCCAGCAGCTTGATGGTACTAGCGGGACTAAGCAATGAGCAGTTCTTC
TRBV30	.	.	TRBJ2-5	CAFGAHTETQYF	TGTGCCTTTGGGGCGCATACAGAGACCCAGTACTTC
TRBV5-5	.	.	TRBJ1-4	CASSLTGTNEKLFF	TGTGCCAGCAGCTTGACAGGGACGAATGAAAAACTGTTTTTT
TRBV5-4	.	TRBD2	TRBJ2-3	CASSSSSGIIDTQYF	TGTGCCAGCAGCTCCTCTAGCGGAATAATAGATACGCAGTATTTT
TRBV2	few	.	TRBJ1-1	CASSEGGGWGRKTEAFF	TGTGCCAGCAGTGAAGGAGGGGGGTGGGGACGAAAGACTGAAGCTTTCTTT
TRBV2	.	.	TRBJ1-4	CASSDGGASEKLFF	TGTGCCAGCAGTGACGGCGGGGCGAGTGAAAAACTGTTTTTT
TRBV6-1	few	TRBD1	TRBJ2-2	CASSRQGGNTGELFF	TGTGCCAGCAGTCGACAGGGGGGAAACACCGGGGAGCTGTTTTTT
TRBV28	.	.	TRBJ1-2	CASSLGFRGRRSVRNYGYTF	TGTGCCAGCAGTTTGGGTTTCAGGGGTCGACGGTCTGTACGGAACTATGGCTACACCTTC
TRBV7-3	.	.	TRBJ2-1	CASSLIGGFTSYNEQFF	TGTGCCAGCAGCTTAATCGGGGGCTTTACGTCCTACAATGAGCAGTTCTTC
TRBV2	.	.	TRBJ1-6	CASSEERNNSPLHF	TGTGCCAGCAGTGAGGAGCGGAATAATTCACCCCTCCACTTT
TRBV7-8	once	.	TRBJ1-5	CASSLRGGQVGQPQHF	TGTGCCAGCAGCTTAAGAGGCGGGCAGGTAGGCCAGCCCCAGCATTTT
TRBV7-2	.	TRBD2	TRBJ2-7	CASSRTIAGGREQYF	TGTGCCAGCAGCCGTACGATAGCGGGGGGGCGTGAGCAGTACTTC
TRBV6-1	.	TRBD1	TRBJ2-7	CASSRDRVDEQYF	TGTGCCAGCAGCCGGGACAGGGTTGACGAGCAGTACTTC
TRBV5-5	.	TRBD1	TRBJ2-3	CASSSRDRDFTDTQYF	TGTGCCAGCAGCTCCCGGGACAGGGATTTCACAGATACGCAGTATTTT
TRBV19	.	TRBD1	TRBJ2-2	CASIRTGDTGELFF	TGTGCCAGTATAAGGACAGGGGACACCGGGGAGCTGTTTTTT
TRBV7-9	.	.	TRBJ2-6	CASSSIRQAGANVLTF	TGTGCCAGCAGCTCGATTCGACAGGCTGGGGCCAACGTCCTGACTTTC
TRBV5-1	.	TRBD1	TRBJ1-2	CASSPAGQGYGYTF	TGCGCCAGCAGCCCCGCTGGACAGGGCTATGGCTACACCTTC
TRBV12-5	.	TRBD2	TRBJ2-5	CASGPGLAGVGETQYF	TGTGCTAGTGGTCCCGGACTAGCGGGAGTCGGGGAGACCCAGTACTTC
TRBV19	.	TRBD1	TRBJ2-7	CASSPKPGTGISEQYF	TGTGCCAGTAGTCCGAAACCCGGGACAGGGATTTCCGAGCAGTACTTC
TRBV2	.	.	TRBJ1-2	CASRRDVNYGYTF	TGTGCCAGCAGACGAGATGTTAACTATGGCTACACCTTC
TRBV27	.	.	TRBJ1-2	CASSFRGMNYGYTF	TGTGCCAGCAGTTTTCGGGGGATGAACTATGGCTACACCTTC
TRBV9	.	.	TRBJ2-3	CASSVGYGAGTDTQYF	TGTGCCAGCAGCGTTGGGTACGGCGCCGGGACAGATACGCAGTATTTT
TRBV7-6	once	.	TRBJ2-7	CASSLWGGGGVKYEQYF	TGTGCCAGCAGCTTATGGGGAGGTGGGGGCGTAAAGTACGAGCAGTACTTC
TRBV9	few	.	TRBJ1-5	CASKGGLSNQPQHF	TGTGCCAGCAAGGGAGGGCTCAGCAATCAGCCCCAGCATTTT
TRBV19	.	TRBD2	TRBJ2-1	CASSLAGGPYNEQFF	TGTGCCAGTAGTCTAGCGGGGGGGCCCTACAATGAGCAGTTCTTC
TRBV15	few	.	TRBJ1-2	CATSRDTSGNYGYTF	TGTGCCACCAGCAGAGATACGAGTGGAAACTATGGCTACACCTTC
TRBV19	.	.	TRBJ1-1	CASSPIPSWSTEAFF	TGTGCCAGTAGTCCCATCCCCAGCTGGAGCACTGAAGCTTTCTTT
TRBV29-1	.	TRBD1	TRBJ2-5	CSVKNRDRKETQYF	TGCAGCGTTAAAAACAGGGACAGGAAAGAGACCCAGTACTTC
TRBV30	.	.	TRBJ1-2	CAWAGGNYGYTF	TGTGCCTGGGCCGGGGGTAACTATGGCTACACCTTC
TRBV13	few	TRBD1	TRBJ1-2	CASSGTGLTIHYGYTF	TGTGCCAGCAGCGGGACAGGGCTAACCATTCACTATGGCTACACCTTC
TRBV28	.	TRBD2	TRBJ2-7	CASSWTGLAVYEQYF	TGTGCCAGCAGCTGGACAGGACTAGCGGTTTATGAGCAGTACTTC
TRBV10-2	.	.	TRBJ2-5	CASSEWAEETQYF	TGCGCCAGCAGTGAGTGGGCAGAAGAGACCCAGTACTTC
TRBV11-2	.	TRBD2	TRBJ2-1	CASSTQRGSYNEQFF	TGTGCCAGCAGCACACAGCGGGGCTCCTACAATGAGCAGTTCTTC
TRBV6-1	.	.	TRBJ1-2	CASGEFGYTF	TGTGCCAGCGGCGAGTTTGGCTACACCTTC
TRBV30	.	.	TRBJ2-1	CAWSPTLYNEQFF	TGTGCCTGGAGTCCTACACTCTACAATGAGCAGTTCTTC
TRBV4-1	.	TRBD1	TRBJ1-3	CASSPGQGLLSGNTIYF	TGCGCCAGCAGCCCCGGACAGGGACTCCTCTCTGGAAACACCATATATTTT
TRBV18	few	.	TRBJ2-7	CASSPRPDGGEQYF	TGTGCCAGCTCACCACGGCCGGACGGGGGTGAGCAGTACTTC
TRBV28	once	TRBD1	TRBJ2-1	CASSLLSQGAREQFF	TGTGCCAGCAGTTTATTATCCCAGGGGGCTCGTGAGCAGTTCTTC
TRBV19	.	.	TRBJ1-1	CASSTGRDTEAFF	TGTGCCAGTAGTACAGGGAGGGACACTGAAGCTTTCTTT
TRBV30	.	.	TRBJ2-1	CAWRQGGNEQFF	TGTGCCTGGAGGCAGGGGGGGAATGAGCAGTTCTTC